This T cell receptor (beta chain) is drawn from a study of blood T cell repertoires in COVID-19. Study-level information: COVID-19 samples, acute and convalescent, were from the United States, Italy and Spain. In each case, the material was cDNA or gDNA derived from T cells, B-cell-depleted T cells, or PBMCs.

Only in-frame clones appear in the TCRdb table, and some are missing; sequencing was by immunoSEQ multiplex PCR. The data contain a few hundred thousand clones, 75% to 90% of them singletons. Only one count was recorded for this clone. V was shortened by 6 bases and J by 8 bases, with 17 bases between the two germline ends. Germline V lookup: CDR1 SNHLY, CDR2 FYNNEI. The length of the CDR3 is 14 residues. This TCR was sampled from a woman of 80 years or more with COVID-19, enrolled during active disease. The specimen was peripheral blood. The genes are TRBV2 and TRBJ1-5; TRBD1 might be the D (5 bases). CDR3 DNA: TGTGCCAGCAGGCAGGGCATCCCCAGTGAGCCCCAGCATTTT. This gives the protein CASRQGIPSEPQHF.